This T cell receptor (beta chain) emerged from a study of identical twins. MiXCR, run by TCRdb on the 5' RACE reads, gives a single entry per CDR3 protein. The data hold 500,000 to 650,000 distinct CDR3 sequences, with under 8.5% observed a single time. This clonotype was observed at least ten times. These data were also reused for a study on yellow fever vaccine responses in identical twins.

Sequences were obtained from PBMCs. The sequence was obtained from a woman aged 18-29 years in good health.

CDR3 region: CAISEKAEPNTDTQYF. As DNA, the CDR3 is TGTGCCATCAGTGAGAAGGCGGAGCCGAACACAGATACGCAGTATTTT. This chain uses TRBV10-3 with TRBJ2-3; unclear D gene. Germline-derived CDR1 and CDR2 are ENHRY and SYGVKD. Trimming removed 2 bases at V and 2 bases at J, with 14 bases between. CDR3 size: 16 residues.